The 21 T cell receptor beta chains below come from one sample, sequenced in a study of T cells in Graves' hyperthyroidism and ophthalmopathy. RNA transcripts provided the source from which TCR beta CDR3 regions were amplified. The TCR CDR3 first-round RT-PCR relied on the HTBI primer set. TCRdb itself ran the multiplex PCR reads through MiXCR, one entry per CDR3 protein. The sample records approximately 720,000 distinct CDR3 sequences, around 20% being singletons. The sequenced sample consisted of blood. These TCRs come from a woman in her 50s with Graves' hyperthyroidism that later progressed to Graves' ophthalmopathy.

This chain connects TRBV5-5 to TRBJ1-2; D uncertain. The CDR3 covers 14 residues. Trimming stripped 1 base from V and 2 bases from J, with 9 bases between. Germline lookup yields CDR1 SGHKS and CDR2 YYEKEE (reference sequence). The CDR3 loop reads CASSLSPENYGYTF. Written as DNA, the CDR3 is TGTGCCAGCAGCTTGTCTCCCGAGAACTATGGCTACACCTTC. The complete variable domain, with remaining parts taken from reference TRBV5-5 and TRBJ1-2, reads DAGVTQSPTHLIKTRGQQVTLRCSPISGHKSVSWYQQVLGQGPQFIFQYYEKEERGRGNFPDRFSARQFPNYSSELNVNALLLGDSALYLCASSLSPENYGYTFGSGTRLTVV.

On this clonotype: This CDR3 fails to terminate in the conserved phenylalanine or tryptophan, so it likely reflects a read error. The chain has TRBV19 and TRBJ1-1; D remains unclear. Germline-derived CDR1 and CDR2 are LNHDA and SQIVND (reference sequence). The CDR3 totals 14 residues. V was shortened by 10 bases and J by 4 bases, with 19 bases between the two germline ends. The CDR3 DNA follows: TGTGCCACAAAGGAGGGTGTGGGTGGCACTGAAGCTTTCGTT. Its protein product is CATKEGVGGTEAFV.

Only a few counts were recorded for this clonotype. The V and J genes are TRBV12-3 or TRBV12-4 and TRBJ1-1; 8 bases line up with TRBD1. The V segment lost 6 bases and the J segment 0 bases; nucleotides outside the gene matches: 6. The CDR3 is made up of 15 amino acids. In DNA, the CDR3 is TGTGCCAGCAGGGGGACAGGTCATCTGAACACTGAAGCTTTCTTT. It is translated as CASRGTGHLNTEAFF.

The chain couples TRBV6-4 to TRBJ2-6; 7 nucleotides align to TRBD2. The length of the CDR3 is 16 residues. CDR1 MRHNA and CDR2 SNTAGT come from the germline V gene. The ends lost 3 bases at V and 4 bases at J; junction bases unmatched: 6. The CDR3 nucleotides read TGTGCCAGCAGTGAACGGGCGGGGGTCGGGGCCAACGTCCTGACTTTC. Residues: CASSERAGVGANVLTF.

This chain joins TRBV3-1 and TRBJ2-5, with 15 bases fitting TRBD2. Germline V lookup: CDR1 LGHDT, CDR2 YNNKEL (reference sequence). With 0 bases clipped from V and 4 bases from J, the junction kept 3 bases outside the gene matches. The CDR3 has 17 residues. CDR3 in amino acids: CASSQDGLAGGPETQYF. The CDR3 DNA follows: TGTGCCAGCAGCCAAGACGGACTAGCGGGGGGGCCAGAGACCCAGTACTTC.

The chain combines TRBV3-1 with TRBJ1-5; D is undetermined. V was shortened by 0 bases and J by 3 bases, with 12 bases between the two germline ends. The CDR3 contains 16 residues. The germline V gene encodes CDR1 LGHDT and CDR2 YNNKEL (reference sequence). The CDR3 spells CASSQDGGGLNQPQHF. The CDR3 region has the DNA TGTGCCAGCAGCCAAGATGGAGGAGGCCTCAATCAGCCCCAGCATTTT.

The chain has TRBV4-2 and TRBJ2-7, with D possibly matching TRBD1 (5 bases). The CDR3 is 14 amino acids. Germline V lookup: CDR1 LGHNA, CDR2 YNFKEQ. V lost 1 base to trimming and J lost 3 bases, with 10 bases between them. CDR3: CASSQGPRDYEQYF. CDR3 in DNA: TGTGCCAGCAGCCAAGGCCCCAGGGACTACGAGCAGTACTTC.

Notes on this clonotype: One end of the junction does not line up with germline, which may come from a read error. The rearrangement uses TRBV29-1 and TRBJ1-1; TRBD1 matches 10 bases. CDR1 is SQVTM, CDR2 ANQGSEA, per germline. The CDR3 is made up of 14 amino acids. CDR3 sequence (DNA): TGCAGCGTTGCTGGGACAGGGGAGAACATTGAAGCTTTCTTT. Its protein product is CSVAGTGENIEAFF.

The genes are TRBV6-9 and TRBJ2-1; D call uncertain. CDR1 and CDR2 from the germline V gene are MNHGY and SVAAGI. The CDR3 has 11 amino acids. Trimming shortened V by 3 bases and J by 8 bases, and 5 bases separated the two germline ends. CDR3 nucleotides: TGTGCCAGCAGTTACTTAGATGAGCAGTTCTTC. Translated: CASSYLDEQFF.

The CDR3 is CASSGSGTPASGYTF. The CDR3 DNA follows: TGTGCCAGCTCTGGATCCGGGACCCCGGCTAGTGGCTACACCTTC. This chain connects TRBV18 to TRBJ1-2, with TRBD1 as a possible D gene (5 bases). CDR3 length: 15 residues. Trimming shortened V by 6 bases and J by 7 bases, and 21 bases separated the two germline ends. Germline V gene sequence: CDR1 KGHSH, CDR2 LQKENI.

The chain recombines TRBV20-1 with TRBJ2-5; the D is unclear. This CDR3 has 11 amino acids. The V and J ends lost 5 bases and 5 bases respectively, with 9 bases between them. The germline CDR1 and CDR2 sequences are DFQATT and SNEGSKA (reference sequence). CDR3 sequence reads: CSAEASETQYF. The DNA of the CDR3 is TGCAGTGCTGAAGCAAGCGAGACCCAGTACTTC.

This clonotype was counted only a few times. The CDR3 nucleotides read TGCAGCGTTGAACTTGAAGTAGGACAGGGACGGAACAATGAGCAGTTCTTC. This codes for CSVELEVGQGRNNEQFF. The V and J genes are TRBV29-1 and TRBJ2-1, with 8 bases fitting TRBD1. Germline lookup yields CDR1 SQVTM and CDR2 ANQGSEA. CDR3 length equals 17 residues. V shed 2 bases and J 5 bases; nucleotides not matched to a gene: 14.

This clonotype was seen only a few times. The chain is built from TRBV2 and TRBJ1-1, with unresolved D. CDR1 is SNHLY, CDR2 FYNNEI, per germline. Trimming left V 7 bases short and J 5 bases short, with 8 bases between. The CDR3 is 11 residues long. The CDR3 is CASTRETEAFF. DNA for the CDR3: TGTGCCAGCACGAGGGAAACTGAAGCTTTCTTT.

The rearrangement uses TRBV10-3 and TRBJ1-5, with 7 nucleotides matching TRBD1. Germline V gene sequence: CDR1 ENHRY, CDR2 SYGVKD. This CDR3 region has 12 residues. Trimming cost V 3 bases and J 14 bases; bases outside gene matches: 7. The DNA for the CDR3 is TGTGCCATCAGTGACGCTACAGGGGCCGAGCATTTT. Translating gives CAISDATGAEHF.

This clonotype has at least ten counts. The CDR3 region is CSALRWKFDTEAFF. In DNA form, the CDR3 reads TGCAGTGCACTGAGATGGAAGTTTGACACTGAAGCTTTCTTT. This chain uses TRBV20-1 with TRBJ1-1; D call uncertain. Germline CDR1 DFQATT, CDR2 SNEGSKA (reference sequence). V dropped 6 bases and J dropped 3 bases, with 17 bases sitting between them. The CDR3 totals 14 residues.

This clonotype showed up many times. The genes are TRBV9 and TRBJ2-7, with 16 bases lining up with TRBD2. The CDR3 consists of 16 residues. The germline V gene encodes CDR1 SGDLS and CDR2 YYNGEE. Trimming took 4 bases from V and 5 from J; bases not matched to a gene: 6. CDR3 nucleotide sequence: TGTGCCAGCAGCCCCGGGACTAGCGGGGGGGCTGACGAGCAGTACTTC. It yields the protein CASSPGTSGGADEQYF.

This clonotype was counted many times. J is TRBJ2-7 and V is TRBV20-1; D not certain. V was trimmed by 3 bases and J by 1 base, leaving 10 bases between them. Germline CDR1 DFQATT, CDR2 SNEGSKA (reference sequence). The CDR3 extends over 13 amino acids. The CDR3 loop is CSARDYRSYEQYF. The CDR3 nucleotides are TGCAGTGCTAGGGATTACAGATCCTACGAGCAGTACTTC.

The genes are TRBV7-2 and TRBJ2-1, with a tentative D call TRBD1 (5 bases). In germline, CDR1 is SGHTA, CDR2 FQGNSA. The CDR3 sequence is 14 residues long. V was trimmed by 1 base and J by 6 bases, leaving 10 bases between them. CDR3 sequence (DNA): TGTGCCAGCAGCTTAGGGGGTCAGGGCAATGAGCAGTTCTTC. Residues: CASSLGGQGNEQFF. Based on the CDR3 plus reference TRBV7-2 and TRBJ2-1, the full variable domain is GAGVSQSPSNKVTEKGKDVELRCDPISGHTALYWYRQSLGQGLEFLIYFQGNSAPDKSGLPSDRFSAERTGGSVSTLTIQRTQQEDSAVYLCASSLGGQGNEQFFGPGTRLTVL.

As concerns this clonotype: A much bigger clone sits one base away, suggesting this may be a read error. This is likely a read error, given that the CDR3 carries no conserved phenylalanine or tryptophan at its end. The chain links TRBV5-1 to TRBJ2-1; 7 bases are a match to TRBD1. V lost 4 bases to trimming and J lost 3 bases; unmatched junction nucleotides: 4. CDR3 length equals 14 residues. Germline CDR1 SGHRS, CDR2 YFSETQ. This CDR3 reads CASSAGTDYNEQFS. The CDR3 DNA follows: TGCGCCAGCAGCGCCGGGACAGACTACAATGAGCAGTTCTCC.

This clonotype has just a few counts. The genes are TRBV30 and TRBJ2-2; 10 nucleotides match TRBD1. Germline loops: CDR1 GTSNPN, CDR2 SVGIG (reference sequence). This CDR3 region has 15 residues. V shed 4 bases and J 6 bases; nucleotides not matched to a gene: 8. The CDR3 sequence: CAWTLGQGFSGELFF. The CDR3 DNA is TGTGCCTGGACCCTGGGACAGGGGTTTTCCGGGGAGCTGTTTTTT. Full variable domain (missing parts from reference TRBV30 and TRBJ2-2): SQTIHQWPATLVQPVGSPLSLECTVEGTSNPNLYWYRQAAGRGLQLLFYSVGIGQISSEVPQNLSASRPQDRQFILSSKKLLLSDSGFYLCAWTLGQGFSGELFFGEGSRLTVL.

This clonotype was detected ten times or more. The V gene is TRBV6-5, the J gene TRBJ1-2; D is possibly TRBD1 (5 bases). Trimming cost V 0 bases and J 9 bases, with 14 bases left between them. This CDR3 spans 14 amino acids. Germline values: CDR1 MNHEY, CDR2 SVGAGI. The CDR3 region has the DNA TGTGCCAGCAGTTACTCGAGAGGGGTAAATAGCTACACCTTC. It yields the protein CASSYSRGVNSYTF.